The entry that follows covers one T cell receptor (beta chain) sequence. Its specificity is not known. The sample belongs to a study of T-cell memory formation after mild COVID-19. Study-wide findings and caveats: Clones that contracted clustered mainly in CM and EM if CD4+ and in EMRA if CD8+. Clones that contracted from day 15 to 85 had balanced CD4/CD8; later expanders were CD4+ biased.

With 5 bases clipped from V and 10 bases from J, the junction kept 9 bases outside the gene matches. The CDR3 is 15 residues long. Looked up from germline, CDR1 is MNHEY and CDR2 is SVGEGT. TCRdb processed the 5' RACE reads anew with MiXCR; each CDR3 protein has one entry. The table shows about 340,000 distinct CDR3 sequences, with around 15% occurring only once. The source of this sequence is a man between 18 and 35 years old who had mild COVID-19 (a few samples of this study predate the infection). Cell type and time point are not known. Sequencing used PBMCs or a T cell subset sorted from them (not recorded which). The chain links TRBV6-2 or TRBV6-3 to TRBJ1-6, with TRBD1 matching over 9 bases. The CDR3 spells CASSPLDRGGSPLHF. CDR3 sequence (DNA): TGTGCCAGCAGTCCTCTGGACAGGGGAGGATCACCCCTCCACTTT.